This TCR beta chain was recorded in a study of identical twins. From the 5' RACE reads, TCRdb called clonotypes with MiXCR, one entry per CDR3 protein. The table has 500,000 to 650,000 distinct CDR3 sequences, approximately 20% seen once; the top ten hold approximately 0.48%. V lost 2 bases and J 1 base, leaving 5 bases between the germline ends. The CDR3 has 13 amino acids. This clonotype was picked up many times. These data were also filed under a second study, of yellow fever vaccine responses in identical twins.

The sequenced sample was CD4+ T cells sorted from blood. The V gene is TRBV12-3 or TRBV12-4, the J gene TRBJ1-1, with D unresolved. The sequence was obtained from a woman aged 18-29 years in good health. The CDR3 protein is CASSLQRNTEAFF. CDR3 bases: TGTGCCAGCAGTTTACAGAGGAACACTGAAGCTTTCTTT.